The 13 T cell receptor beta chains given below trace back to one sample, sequenced in a study of early T cells in non-severe SARS-CoV-2 infection. TCRdb passed the 5' RACE reads through MiXCR, listing each CDR3 protein once. The sample lists 40,000 or so distinct CDR3 sequences, more than 4.5% occurring once. This specimen consisted of whole blood, obtained at baseline. These receptors were obtained from an adult who was a healthcare worker with PCR-confirmed SARS-CoV-2 infection or an uninfected control (not recorded which).

This clonotype appeared many times. The chain carries TRBV24-1 and TRBJ2-2, with 10 bases matching TRBD1. Trimming cost V 8 bases and J 5 bases; bases outside gene matches: 7. This CDR3 contains 15 residues. CDR1 and CDR2 from the germline V gene are KGHDR and SFDVKD. Written as DNA, the CDR3 is TGTGCCACCATGGCGGACAGGGGGGATACCGGGGAGCTGTTTTTT. Its translation is CATMADRGDTGELFF.

In this sample, this clonotype turned up many times. This rearrangement joins TRBV6-6 to TRBJ1-5, with TRBD1 identical over 11 bases. The CDR3 runs 15 residues. Germline CDR1 and CDR2: MNHNY and SVGAGI (reference sequence). The trim removed 2 bases at V and 6 bases at J, leaving 3 bases unmatched. The CDR3 DNA is TGTGCCAGCAGTTACGGGGACAGGGGGGCTCAGCCCCAGCATTTT. Its protein product is CASSYGDRGAQPQHF.

The genes are TRBV7-2 and TRBJ1-5, with a tentative D call TRBD1 (6 bases). The germline V gene encodes CDR1 SGHTA and CDR2 FQGNSA. This CDR3 contains 15 residues. Deletions cut 4 bases from V and 0 bases from J, with 10 bases between. Here the CDR3 reads CASSSDRNSNQPQHF. As DNA, the CDR3 is TGTGCCAGCAGCTCGGACAGAAATAGCAATCAGCCCCAGCATTTT.

This clonotype was detected many times. The chain links TRBV20-1 to TRBJ2-3, with 7 bases aligning to TRBD2. Germline CDR1 reads DFQATT; CDR2 reads SNEGSKA (reference sequence). Trimming cost V 4 bases and J 2 bases; bases outside gene matches: 9. This CDR3 is 15 amino acids long. The CDR3 region is CSATREVHHTDTQYF. The CDR3 bases are TGCAGTGCTACCCGGGAGGTCCATCACACAGATACGCAGTATTTT.

The CDR3 DNA is TGTGCCAGCAGCCCAGGCGGACTAGCATCAGGTGAGCAGTTCTTC. Encoded protein: CASSPGGLASGEQFF. The V gene is TRBV9, the J gene TRBJ2-1; 8 positions match TRBD2. This CDR3 is built from 15 residues. Per germline, CDR1 SGDLS and CDR2 YYNGEE. The trim removed 4 bases at V and 9 bases at J, leaving 12 bases unmatched.

The table lists this clonotype with many counts. The rearrangement uses TRBV3-1 and TRBJ1-1; D is perhaps TRBD1 (5 bases). The germline gives CDR1 LGHDT, CDR2 YNNKEL (reference sequence). Between the trimmed V and J ends, which lost 6 bases and 4 bases, there was a span of 18 bases. The CDR3 runs to 15 residues. The CDR3 loop reads CASRAGSGMGTEAFF. The CDR3 DNA follows: TGTGCCAGCAGGGCTGGTTCAGGGATGGGCACTGAAGCTTTCTTT.

This sequence joins TRBV19 and TRBJ2-3; D might be TRBD2 (6 bases). The CDR3 contains 15 residues. The germline CDR1 and CDR2 sequences are LNHDA and SQIVND (reference sequence). Trimming left V 3 bases short and J 2 bases short, with 12 bases between. The CDR3 reads CASSILAVFTDTQYF. CDR3 coding DNA: TGTGCCAGTAGTATCTTAGCGGTCTTCACAGATACGCAGTATTTT.

This clonotype has just a few counts. V and J are TRBV7-8 and TRBJ2-1, with 9 positions matching TRBD2. This CDR3 is built from 16 residues. Trimming at V came to 4 bases and at J to 9 bases, leaving 13 bases not matched to a gene. Looked up from germline, CDR1 is SGHVS and CDR2 is FQNEAQ. The CDR3 region is CASSWVGTSPGGEQFF. In DNA, the CDR3 is TGTGCCAGCAGCTGGGTCGGGACTAGCCCGGGTGGTGAGCAGTTCTTC.

This clonotype showed up many times. The rearrangement links TRBV12-5 to TRBJ2-7; D gene unclear. The germline gives CDR1 LGHNT, CDR2 FRNRAP. There are 12 residues in the CDR3. V lost 1 base, J lost 5 bases, and 6 bases lay in between. The CDR3 nucleotides read TGTGCTAGTGGTTTGGAGCGACACGAGCAGTACTTC. Translating gives CASGLERHEQYF.

This clonotype has a count of ten or more. The rearrangement joins TRBV28 to TRBJ2-1; 7 nucleotides line up with TRBD2. The CDR3 is made up of 13 amino acids. Trimming removed 3 bases from V and 7 bases from J; junction bases left unmatched: 3. Germline lookup yields CDR1 MDHEN and CDR2 SYDVKM. CDR3 sequence: CASSLGRENEQFF. The CDR3, as DNA: TGTGCCAGCAGTTTGGGGAGGGAGAATGAGCAGTTCTTC.

This clonotype occurred many times. The rearrangement links TRBV6-2 or TRBV6-3 to TRBJ2-2; D remains unclear. Germline assignment: CDR1 MNHEY and CDR2 SVGEGT. V lost 2 bases and J lost 4, with 8 bases in between. This CDR3 has 14 amino acids. The CDR3, as DNA: TGTGCCAGCAGTTACGGACGGACCACCGGGGAGCTGTTTTTT. This translates into CASSYGRTTGELFF.

This clonotype was counted ten times or more. The rearrangement joins TRBV5-4 to TRBJ2-1; maybe TRBD2 (6 bases). The germline V and J ends were trimmed by 2 bases and 4 bases, with 10 bases remaining between them. This CDR3 is 14 amino acids long. Germline V gene sequence: CDR1 SGHNT, CDR2 YYREEE (reference sequence). CDR3 region: CASSLRENYNEQFF. CDR3 sequence (DNA): TGTGCCAGCAGCTTACGGGAGAATTACAATGAGCAGTTCTTC.

The chain uses TRBV28 and TRBJ2-7, with D possibly TRBD1 on 5 matching bases. Looked up from germline, CDR1 is MDHEN and CDR2 is SYDVKM. The CDR3 runs to 13 residues. Trimming left V 5 bases short and J 6 bases short, with 14 bases between. The CDR3 reads CASSVSRAAEQYF. The CDR3 coding sequence is TGTGCCAGCAGTGTCAGCAGGGCCGCCGAGCAGTACTTC.